The subject of this entry is one T cell receptor beta chain. The clone's antigen remains unknown. The sample holds no much larger clone one base away, and base qualities are not on file. Peripheral blood CD8+ and CD4+ T cells from healthy donors, Susac syndrome patients and multiple sclerosis patients were profiled by high-throughput TCR beta sequencing. Healthy donors were age- and sex-matched controls. Bulk CD8+ and CD4+ T cells were purified magnetically by negative isolation, whereas CD8+ TEMRA cells were enriched by FACS. Blood was collected in EDTA tubes and processed within 24 hours, with PBMCs isolated through density gradient centrifugation. PBMCs intended for TCR sequencing were frozen in liquid nitrogen and were later thawed in a 37 degrees C water bath. A purity of at least 90% was achieved for sorted or isolated CD4+, CD8+ and CD8+ TEMRA cells. This entry belongs to a study of CD8 T cells in Susac syndrome (dated by TCRdb to 2018 to 2020). A note on the overall study: The study used repertoire sequencing to test whether antigen drove CD8+ T cell activation and differentiation in Susac syndrome. The study compared CD8+ T cell repertoire clonality among over 9 healthy donors, some 14 Susac syndrome patients and roughly 15 multiple sclerosis patients. Overall results and qualifications from the work: The number of individuals in the TCR sequencing and HLA analysis was recognized as being relatively small.

The germline V gene yields MDHEN for CDR1 and SYDVKM for CDR2. V and J are trimmed by 3 bases and 7 bases, and the gene matches miss 8 bases of the junction. Including cysteine and phenylalanine, the CDR3 has 15 amino acids. The retained sequence is limited to the CDR3, 45 bases, with the frame set at the first base. RNA was extracted using the RNeasy kit, and about 0.5 to 1 ug of the RNA was reverse transcribed with random hexamers. TCR beta CDR3 regions were amplified with the immunoSEQ multiplex PCR assay covering 54 Vbeta and 13 Jbeta segments. PCR amplification bias was corrected using a synthetic template baseline for primer optimization and computational correction. Concerning the study's data processing: Only productive sequences were kept, with reads annotated to V, D and J genes according to IMGT and analyzed in immunoSEQ Analyzer. Clonality was calculated as one minus the Shannon entropy normalized by log2 of the number of productive unique sequences. Public and private clones were assessed among the 100 most prevalent clones of each patient and control. Susac-specific clones were defined as absent from healthy and MS cohorts, around 1,000 published viral clones and other ImmuneACCESS disease sequences. TCRdb redid the processing of the public reads, applying fastp at Q25 and MiXCR, and retained in-frame beta chains. Rows with one shared CDR3 protein collapse into an entry with the most common genes and DNA. The V and J calls reflect TCRdb's pipeline rather than the authors' work. Recorded for this sample are approximately 140,000 distinct CDR3 sequences; around 94% of them occurred a single time. 0.27% of the sample rests with the top ten.

Sequences were obtained from CD8+ T cells from PBMCs. This chain joins TRBV28 to TRBJ1-5; 8 bases in between match TRBD1. The clonotype was recovered from a human donor in good health. The sequenced DNA: TGTGCCAGCAGTTTCCGGTCCAGGGGGCACCAGCCCCAGCATTTT. Its amino acids are CASSFRSRGHQPQHF. Here the CDR3 is joined to the reference TRBV28 and TRBJ1-5 genes, and the full variable domain is: DVKVTQSSRYLVKRTGEKVFLECVQDMDHENMFWYRQDPGLGLRLIYFSYDVKMKEKGDIPEGYSVSREKKERFSLILESASTNQTSMYLCASSFRSRGHQPQHFGDGTRLSIL.